These 3 T cell receptor beta chains share one sample of origin, sequenced in a study of blood T cell repertoires in COVID-19. Using immunoSEQ multiplex PCR, the repertoire was profiled, and TCRdb retains in-frame clones only, with some absent. The table lists under 200,000 clones, roughly 88% of them singletons, with less than 3.5% in the top ten. The sequencing input was peripheral blood. The receptors come from a woman between 55 and 75 years old with acute or convalescent COVID-19.

This chain connects TRBV19 to TRBJ1-5; D is undetermined. V was pared by 3 bases and J by 4 bases, with 4 bases between. CDR3 length: 12 residues. CDR1 and CDR2 (germline): LNHDA, SQIVND (reference sequence). DNA of the CDR3: TGTGCCAGTAGTATGCGGAATCAGCCCCAGCATTTT. Translating gives CASSMRNQPQHF. Filled out from reference TRBV19 and TRBJ1-5, the complete variable domain reads DGGITQSPKYLFRKEGQNVTLSCEQNLNHDAMYWYRQDPGQGLRLIYYSQIVNDFQKGDIAEGYSVSREKKESFPLTVTSAQKNPTAFYLCASSMRNQPQHFGDGTRLSIL.

This chain connects TRBV2 to TRBJ2-7; D possibly corresponds to TRBD1 (6 bases). V was trimmed by 5 bases and J by 2 bases, leaving 7 bases between them. The germline gives CDR1 SNHLY, CDR2 FYNNEI. This CDR3 spans 12 amino acids. As DNA, the CDR3 is TGTGCCAGCAGTAGGGGGACCTACGAGCAGTACTTC. This sequence encodes CASSRGTYEQYF.

The V call is TRBV10-3, the J call TRBJ2-3, with 11 positions matching TRBD2. The CDR3 loop spans 17 amino acids. Germline CDR1 reads ENHRY; CDR2 reads SYGVKD. V lost 7 bases and J lost 0; bases outside the gene matches: 9. The CDR3 sequence is CAIMALAGAASTDTQYF. The CDR3 region has the DNA TGTGCCATCATGGCACTAGCGGGGGCCGCTAGCACAGATACGCAGTATTTT.